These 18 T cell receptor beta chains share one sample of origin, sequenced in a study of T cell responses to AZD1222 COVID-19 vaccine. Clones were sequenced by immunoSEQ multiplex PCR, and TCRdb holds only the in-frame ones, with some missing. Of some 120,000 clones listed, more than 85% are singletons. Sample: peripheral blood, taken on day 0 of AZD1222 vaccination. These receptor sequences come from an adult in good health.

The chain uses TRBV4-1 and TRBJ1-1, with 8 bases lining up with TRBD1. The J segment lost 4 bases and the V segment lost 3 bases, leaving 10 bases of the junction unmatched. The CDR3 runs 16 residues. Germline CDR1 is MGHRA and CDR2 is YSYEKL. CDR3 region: CASSHQITGGSTEAFF. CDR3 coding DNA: TGCGCCAGCAGCCACCAAATCACAGGGGGGAGCACTGAAGCTTTCTTT.

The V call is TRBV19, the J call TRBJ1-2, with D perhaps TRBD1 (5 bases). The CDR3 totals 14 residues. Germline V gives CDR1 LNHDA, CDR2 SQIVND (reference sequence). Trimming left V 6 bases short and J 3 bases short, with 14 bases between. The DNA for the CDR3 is TGTGCCAGTAGCGCTAGGGGTTCGGACTATGGCTACACCTTC. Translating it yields CASSARGSDYGYTF.

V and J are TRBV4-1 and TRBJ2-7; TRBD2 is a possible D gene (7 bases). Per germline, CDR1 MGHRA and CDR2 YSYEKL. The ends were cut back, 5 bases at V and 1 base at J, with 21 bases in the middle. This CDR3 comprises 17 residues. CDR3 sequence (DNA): TGCGCCAGCAGCATAGGTGGGGGCGGGAGAATTTCCTACGAGCAGTACTTC. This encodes CASSIGGGGRISYEQYF.

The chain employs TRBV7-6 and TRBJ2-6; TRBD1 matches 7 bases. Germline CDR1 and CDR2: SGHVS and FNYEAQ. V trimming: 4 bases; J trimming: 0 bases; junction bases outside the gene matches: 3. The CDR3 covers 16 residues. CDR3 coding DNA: TGTGCCAGCAGCTGGGACAGCGACTCTGGGGCCAACGTCCTGACTTTC. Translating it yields CASSWDSDSGANVLTF.

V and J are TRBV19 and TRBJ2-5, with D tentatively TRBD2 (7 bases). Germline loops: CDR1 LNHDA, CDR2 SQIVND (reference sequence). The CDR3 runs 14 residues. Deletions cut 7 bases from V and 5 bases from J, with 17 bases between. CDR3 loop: CASKLAGEGETQYF. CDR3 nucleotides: TGTGCCAGTAAATTGGCAGGGGAGGGGGAGACCCAGTACTTC.

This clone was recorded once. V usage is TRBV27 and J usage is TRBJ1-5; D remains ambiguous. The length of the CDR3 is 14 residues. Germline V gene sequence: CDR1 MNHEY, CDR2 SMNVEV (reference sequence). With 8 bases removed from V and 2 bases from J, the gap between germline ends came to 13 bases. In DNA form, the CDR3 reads TGTGCCAGCGGGTCCCAAAGCGGCAATCAGCCCCAGCATTTT. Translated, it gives CASGSQSGNQPQHF.

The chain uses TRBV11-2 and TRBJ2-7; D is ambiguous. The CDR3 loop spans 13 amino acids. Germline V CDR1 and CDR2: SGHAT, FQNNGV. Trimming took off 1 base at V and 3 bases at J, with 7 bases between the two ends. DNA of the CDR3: TGTGCCAGCAGCTTAGGCCGGATCTACGAGCAGTACTTC. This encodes CASSLGRIYEQYF.

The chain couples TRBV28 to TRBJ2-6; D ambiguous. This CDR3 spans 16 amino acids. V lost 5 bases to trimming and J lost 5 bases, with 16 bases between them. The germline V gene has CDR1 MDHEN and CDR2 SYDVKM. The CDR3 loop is CASSIQTQSRANVLTF. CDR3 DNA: TGTGCCAGCAGTATCCAGACACAAAGTCGGGCCAACGTCCTGACTTTC.

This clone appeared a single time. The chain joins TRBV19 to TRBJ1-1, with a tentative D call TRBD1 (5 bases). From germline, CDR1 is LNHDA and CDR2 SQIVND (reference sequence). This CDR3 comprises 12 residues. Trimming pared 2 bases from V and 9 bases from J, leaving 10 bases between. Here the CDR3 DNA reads TGTGCCAGTAGTATACAGGGTGGGAAAGCTTTCTTT. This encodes CASSIQGGKAFF.

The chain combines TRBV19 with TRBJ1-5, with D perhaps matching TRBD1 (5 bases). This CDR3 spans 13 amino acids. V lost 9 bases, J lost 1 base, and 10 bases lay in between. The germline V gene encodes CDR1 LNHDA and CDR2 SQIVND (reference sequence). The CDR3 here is CARTSGSNQPQHF. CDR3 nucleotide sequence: TGTGCCAGGACATCAGGGAGCAATCAGCCCCAGCATTTT.

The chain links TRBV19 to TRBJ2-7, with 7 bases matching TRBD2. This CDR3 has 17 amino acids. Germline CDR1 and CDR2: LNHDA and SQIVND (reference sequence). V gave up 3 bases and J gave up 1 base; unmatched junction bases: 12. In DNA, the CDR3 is TGTGCCAGTAGTATGGTGGGGAGGGGAGTTGGGTCCTACGAGCAGTACTTC. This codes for CASSMVGRGVGSYEQYF.

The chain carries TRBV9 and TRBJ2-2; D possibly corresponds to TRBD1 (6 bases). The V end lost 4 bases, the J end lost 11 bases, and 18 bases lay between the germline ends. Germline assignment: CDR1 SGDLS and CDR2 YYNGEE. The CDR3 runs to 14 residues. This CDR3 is CASSPPISRGELFF. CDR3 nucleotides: TGTGCCAGCAGCCCACCTATTAGCAGGGGTGAGCTGTTTTTT.

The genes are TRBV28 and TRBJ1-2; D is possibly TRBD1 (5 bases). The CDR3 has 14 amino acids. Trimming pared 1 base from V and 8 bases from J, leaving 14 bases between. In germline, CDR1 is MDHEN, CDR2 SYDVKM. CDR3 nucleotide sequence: TGTGCCAGCAGTTTATTAGGGGATTCCCCGGGCTACACCTTC. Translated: CASSLLGDSPGYTF.

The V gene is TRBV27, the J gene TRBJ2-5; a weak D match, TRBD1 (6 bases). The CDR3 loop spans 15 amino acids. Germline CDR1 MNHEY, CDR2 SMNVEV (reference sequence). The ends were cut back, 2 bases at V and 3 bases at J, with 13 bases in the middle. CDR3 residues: CASSLPLSGEETQYF. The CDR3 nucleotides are TGTGCCAGCAGTTTACCCCTGTCAGGGGAAGAGACCCAGTACTTC.

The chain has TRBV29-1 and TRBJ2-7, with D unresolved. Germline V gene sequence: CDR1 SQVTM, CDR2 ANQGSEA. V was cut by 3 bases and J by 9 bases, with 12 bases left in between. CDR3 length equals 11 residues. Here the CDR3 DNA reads TGCAGCGTTGAGCGAGAGTGGGTGCAGTACTTC. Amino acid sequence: CSVEREWVQYF.

This chain's CDR3 is CASSYYDNQPQHF. DNA of the CDR3: TGTGCCAGCAGTTATTACGACAATCAGCCCCAGCATTTT. V gene TRBV12-3 or TRBV12-4 combines with J gene TRBJ1-5; D remains ambiguous. V was pared by 4 bases and J by 3 bases, with 7 bases between. The CDR3 covers 13 residues.

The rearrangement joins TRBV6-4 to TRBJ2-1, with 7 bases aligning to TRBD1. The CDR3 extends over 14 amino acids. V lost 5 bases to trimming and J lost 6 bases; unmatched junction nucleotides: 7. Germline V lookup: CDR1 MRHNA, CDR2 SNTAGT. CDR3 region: CASSRQGGRNEQFF. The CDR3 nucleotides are TGTGCCAGCAGTAGACAGGGCGGGCGCAATGAGCAGTTCTTC.

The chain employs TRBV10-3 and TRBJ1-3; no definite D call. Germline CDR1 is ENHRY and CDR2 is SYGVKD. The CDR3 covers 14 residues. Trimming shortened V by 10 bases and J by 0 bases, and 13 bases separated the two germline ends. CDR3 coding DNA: TGTGCCACGATAAGGACCGTCTCTGGAAACACCATATATTTT. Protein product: CATIRTVSGNTIYF.